The 14 T cell receptor beta chains below come from one sample, sequenced in a study of T cell clusters in autoimmune cytopenias. Each sample's input was about 250 ng genomic DNA, some 38,000 genome equivalents. TRB was amplified by touch-down multiplex PCR, primer pools A and B combined. For each CDR3 protein, TCRdb gives one entry from its re-call of the multiplex PCR reads, without DNA. The record lists over 10,000 distinct CDR3 sequences, of which the ten most abundant hold around 24%. The same sample was also used in a study of T cell repertoires in aging, cancer and after chemotherapy.

The sequencing sample was made of peripheral blood. The receptors originated from a human donor in good health.

The rearrangement uses TRBV30 and TRBJ1-2; TCRdb's D call of TRBD1 is untestable without DNA. Per germline, CDR1 GTSNPN and CDR2 SVGIG (reference sequence). CDR3 length: 13 amino acids. The CDR3 protein is CAFTTEPLFGYTF.

In terms of frequency, this clonotype is medium-sized. The V gene is TRBV27, the J gene TRBJ2-6. Germline lookup yields CDR1 MNHEY and CDR2 SMNVEV (reference sequence). The CDR3 extends over 15 amino acids. This chain's CDR3 is CASSSQVSGANVLTF.

The rearrangement links TRBV27 to TRBJ2-7; TCRdb's D call, TRBD1, is unchecked because there is no DNA. This CDR3 contains 15 residues. CDR1 and CDR2 from the germline V gene are MNHEY and SMNVEV (reference sequence). This CDR3 reads CASSPLDRFSYEQYF.

The chain recombines TRBV7-6 with TRBJ2-1; no DNA is available, so the TRBD2 call from TCRdb remains unchecked. There are 16 residues in the CDR3. CDR1 is SGHVS and CDR2 is FNYEAQ in the germline V gene. CDR3 sequence: CASSLGTSGVYNEQFF.

The chain has TRBV6-1 and TRBJ1-5; TCRdb outputs TRBD1, but without DNA this stays unchecked. The V gene's germline CDR1 is MNHNS and CDR2 SASEGT. This CDR3 comprises 15 residues. Here the CDR3 reads CASIVNHRGNQPQHF.

The gene calls are TRBV19 and TRBJ1-4. The germline gives CDR1 LNHDA, CDR2 SQIVND (reference sequence). The CDR3 length is 12 residues. The CDR3 sequence: CASSMRGEKLFF.

The chain carries TRBV10-3 and TRBJ1-5. Germline V CDR1 and CDR2: ENHRY, SYGVKD. The CDR3 is 13 residues long. The CDR3 is CAIRETVNQPQHF.

The rearrangement links TRBV30 to TRBJ1-1; there is no DNA to check the TCRdb D call of TRBD1. The germline V gene has CDR1 GTSNPN and CDR2 SVGIG (reference sequence). CDR3 size: 17 residues. This chain's CDR3 is CAWSVPGTTGGSQKAFF.

V is TRBV5-4 and J is TRBJ2-5; TCRdb lists TRBD1, though no DNA is available to test this call. Germline CDR1 SGHNT, CDR2 YYREEE (reference sequence). The CDR3 is 13 amino acids. This CDR3 reads CASSPRSGETQYF.

This clonotype is labeled medium-sized (0.01 to 0.1%) based on frequency. The chain couples TRBV29-1 to TRBJ2-5; checking the TCRdb D call of TRBD1 is not possible without DNA. The CDR3 contains 12 residues. In germline, CDR1 is SQVTM, CDR2 ANQGSEA. This CDR3 reads CSVPTGTETQYF.

V gene TRBV10-3 combines with J gene TRBJ1-4; TCRdb calls TRBD1, which cannot be checked without DNA. The germline CDR1 and CDR2 sequences are ENHRY and SYGVKD. This CDR3 comprises 17 residues. The CDR3: CAISEPGQAATNEKLFF.

V gene TRBV19 combines with J gene TRBJ2-2; TCRdb gives TRBD2 as the D gene, but with no DNA this cannot be confirmed. Germline V lookup: CDR1 LNHDA, CDR2 SQIVND (reference sequence). This CDR3 is 16 amino acids long. The CDR3 protein is CASSRTSGGASGELFF.

The V call is TRBV30, the J call TRBJ1-6; TCRdb lists TRBD1, though no DNA is available to test this call. The CDR3 extends over 14 amino acids. Germline V lookup: CDR1 GTSNPN, CDR2 SVGIG (reference sequence). CDR3 in amino acids: CAWSVWGPNSPLHF.

CDR3 residues: CASKGQGANTEAFF. The gene calls are TRBV6-1 and TRBJ1-1; with no DNA, the TCRdb D assignment of TRBD1 cannot be verified. Germline CDR1 reads MNHNS; CDR2 reads SASEGT. This CDR3 spans 14 amino acids.